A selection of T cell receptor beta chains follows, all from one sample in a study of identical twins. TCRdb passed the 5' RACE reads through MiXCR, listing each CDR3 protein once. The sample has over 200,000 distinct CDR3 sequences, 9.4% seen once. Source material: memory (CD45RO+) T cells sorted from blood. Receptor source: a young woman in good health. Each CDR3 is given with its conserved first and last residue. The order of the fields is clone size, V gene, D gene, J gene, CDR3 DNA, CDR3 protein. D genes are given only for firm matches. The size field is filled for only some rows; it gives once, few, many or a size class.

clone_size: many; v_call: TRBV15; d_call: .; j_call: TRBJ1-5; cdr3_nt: TGTGCCACCAGCAGAGAGGGGGGGGCTGCGCAGCCCCAGCATTTT; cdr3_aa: CATSREGGAAQPQHF
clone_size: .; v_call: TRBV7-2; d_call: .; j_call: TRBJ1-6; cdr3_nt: TGTGCCAGCAGCCCTTGGCGTGGGCTTAATAATTCACCCCTCCACTTT; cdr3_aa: CASSPWRGLNNSPLHF
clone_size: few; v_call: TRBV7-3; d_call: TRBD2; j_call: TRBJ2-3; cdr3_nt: TGTGCCAGCAGCATTGGGACTAGCGGGCCTGGCCAGTATTTT; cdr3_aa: CASSIGTSGPGQYF
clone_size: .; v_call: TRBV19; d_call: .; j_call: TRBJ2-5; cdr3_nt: TGTGCCAGTAGTATAAGTAGCGAGAGGTGGGAGACCCAGTACTTC; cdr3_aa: CASSISSERWETQYF
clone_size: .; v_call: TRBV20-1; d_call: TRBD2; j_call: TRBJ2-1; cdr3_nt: TGCAGTGCTAGAAATCCCCCTCGGGCTAGCGGGATGGACGAGCAGTTCTTC; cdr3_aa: CSARNPPRASGMDEQFF
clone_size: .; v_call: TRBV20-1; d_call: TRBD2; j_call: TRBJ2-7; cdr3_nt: TGCAGTGCCTCGAGGCTAGCGGGGGGACCCTACGAGCAGTACTTC; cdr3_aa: CSASRLAGGPYEQYF
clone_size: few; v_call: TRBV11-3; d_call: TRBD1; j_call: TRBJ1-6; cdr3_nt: TGTGCCAGCAGCTTGGGACAGGGCGGTTCACCCCTCCACTTT; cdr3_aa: CASSLGQGGSPLHF
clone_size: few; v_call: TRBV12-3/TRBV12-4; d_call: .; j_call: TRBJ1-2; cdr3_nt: TGTGCCAGCAGTTTAGGGGTAAACGTAAACTATGGCTACACCTTC; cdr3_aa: CASSLGVNVNYGYTF
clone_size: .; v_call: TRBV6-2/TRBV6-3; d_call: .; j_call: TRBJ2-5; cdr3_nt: TGTGCCAGCAGTTATTACTTCAAAGAGACCCAGTACTTC; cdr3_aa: CASSYYFKETQYF
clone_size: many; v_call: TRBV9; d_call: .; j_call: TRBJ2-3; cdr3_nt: TGTGCCAGCAGCGTAGGAGGGGTAGATACGCAGTATTTT; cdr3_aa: CASSVGGVDTQYF
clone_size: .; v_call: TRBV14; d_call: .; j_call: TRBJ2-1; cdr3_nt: TGTGCCAGCAGCCCTCCCAGGGGCAGGAGAGGAGGGAACTACAATGAGCAGTTCTTC; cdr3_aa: CASSPPRGRRGGNYNEQFF
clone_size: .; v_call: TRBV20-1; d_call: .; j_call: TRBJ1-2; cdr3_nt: TGCAGTGCTAGAGGTCTTACCTATGGCTACACCTTC; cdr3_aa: CSARGLTYGYTF
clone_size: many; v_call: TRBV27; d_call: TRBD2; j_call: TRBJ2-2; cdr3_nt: TGTGCCAGCAGTTCGACTAGCGGGAGGCCCGGGGAGCTGTTTTTT; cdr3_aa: CASSSTSGRPGELFF
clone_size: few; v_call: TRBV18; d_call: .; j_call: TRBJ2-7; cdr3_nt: TGTGCCAGCTCACCAGGGGGACCTTACGAGCAGTACTTC; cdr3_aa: CASSPGGPYEQYF
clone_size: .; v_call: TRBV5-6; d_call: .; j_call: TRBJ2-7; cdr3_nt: TGTGCCAGCAGCCGCCCAGCACAGGCCGCCTACGAGCAGTACTTC; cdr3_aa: CASSRPAQAAYEQYF
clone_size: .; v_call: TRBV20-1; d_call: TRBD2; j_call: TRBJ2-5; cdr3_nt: TGCAGTGCATATCTAGCGGGAGGGCCGAAAGAGACCCAGTACTTC; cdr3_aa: CSAYLAGGPKETQYF
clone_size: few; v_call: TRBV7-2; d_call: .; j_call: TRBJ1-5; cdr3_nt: TGTGCCAGCAGCTTAGGGTCGGGTTTGAGTCAGCCCCAGCATTTT; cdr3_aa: CASSLGSGLSQPQHF
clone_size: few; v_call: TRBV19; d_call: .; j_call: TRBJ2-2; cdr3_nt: TGTGCCAGTAGTATTGGGCGGGGGCTCACCGGGGAGCTGTTTTTT; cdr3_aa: CASSIGRGLTGELFF
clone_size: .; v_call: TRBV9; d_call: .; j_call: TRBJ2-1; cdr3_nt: TGTGCCAGCAGCGTAGGGACAGCTGACAATGAGCAGTTCTTC; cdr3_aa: CASSVGTADNEQFF
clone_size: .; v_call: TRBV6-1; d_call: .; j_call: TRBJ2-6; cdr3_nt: TGTGCCAGCAGTGACGTAGCCTCTGGGGCCAACGTCCTGACTTTC; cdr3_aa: CASSDVASGANVLTF
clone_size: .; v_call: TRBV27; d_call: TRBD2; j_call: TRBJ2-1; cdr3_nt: TGTGCCAGCAGTCCTCTAGCGGAATCCTACAATGAGCAGTTCTTC; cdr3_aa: CASSPLAESYNEQFF
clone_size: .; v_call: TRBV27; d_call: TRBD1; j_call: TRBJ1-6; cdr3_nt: TGTGCCAGCAGTTGGGATTGGACAGGGAATTCACCCCTCCACTTT; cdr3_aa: CASSWDWTGNSPLHF
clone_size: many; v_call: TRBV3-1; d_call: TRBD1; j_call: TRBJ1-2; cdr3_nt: TGTGCCAGCAGCCTCGGGACAGGGGCTAACTATGGCTACACCTTC; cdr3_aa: CASSLGTGANYGYTF
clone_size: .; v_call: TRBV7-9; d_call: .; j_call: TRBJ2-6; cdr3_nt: TGTGCCAGCACCCAAGGGGGACCTGGGGCCAACGTCCTGACTTTC; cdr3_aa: CASTQGGPGANVLTF